This T cell receptor (beta chain) is from a study of cytomegalovirus exposure and HLA in healthy donors. Points from the study as a whole: Researchers reported in a later analysis that common viral pathogens appeared linked to several top clusters. Most TCRs appeared rarely, but some public TCRs recurred in many donors.

Remarks on this clone: What it binds is not known.

It was healthy bone marrow donors who served as donors. The PCR ran on 60 Vbeta and 13 Jbeta primers. Sequencing was performed with immunoSEQ multiplex PCR; in TCRdb, only in-frame clones are kept and a portion is missing. The sample yields 100,000 or so clones, approximately 14% seen once. Sequenced material: PBMCs. The receptor was derived from a female donor in good health and CMV-seronegative.

The CDR3 is CASTGGEAPYNEQFF. DNA of the CDR3: TGTGCCAGCACTGGGGGGGAGGCCCCCTACAATGAGCAGTTCTTC. The chain carries TRBV6-6 and TRBJ2-1; the match to TRBD2 covers 7 bases. The germline gives CDR1 MNHNY, CDR2 SVGAGI (reference sequence). With 7 bases clipped from V and 2 bases from J, the junction kept 8 bases outside the gene matches. The CDR3 length is 15 residues.